Following are 25 T cell receptor beta chains from one sample sequenced in a study of a mutant IDH1 vaccine in newly diagnosed glioma. Regarding time point: week 11, during vaccination. Each dose delivered 300 ug of mutant IDH1 20-mer peptide subcutaneously with imiquimod. Sequencing was performed with immunoSEQ multiplex PCR; in TCRdb, only in-frame clones are kept and a portion is missing. The data show 95,000 to 120,000 clones, about 90% seen once. No antigen is known for these receptors. Sequencing used PBMCs, obtained from a glioma patient whose treatment included an IDH1 peptide vaccine. The source is a woman aged 50 to 60 with glioma.

The CDR3 nucleotides read TGTGCCAGCAGAACAAATAGCAATCAGCCCCAGCATTTT. Protein: CASRTNSNQPQHF. The chain recombines TRBV6-5 with TRBJ1-5; D remains unclear. V was cut by 6 bases and J by 0 bases, with 6 bases left in between. There are 13 residues in the CDR3. Germline V lookup: CDR1 MNHEY, CDR2 SVGAGI.

V usage is TRBV28 and J usage is TRBJ2-1, with 9 bases matching TRBD2. CDR1 MDHEN and CDR2 SYDVKM come from the germline V gene. The CDR3 extends over 15 amino acids. Trimming at V came to 5 bases and at J to 5 bases, leaving 7 bases not matched to a gene. The CDR3, as DNA: TGTGCCAGCAGTCGTCTGGCGGGAGGGAACAATGAGCAGTTCTTC. Protein product: CASSRLAGGNNEQFF.

V usage is TRBV6-5 and J usage is TRBJ2-7; 9 bases map to TRBD1. In germline, CDR1 is MNHEY, CDR2 SVGAGI. This CDR3 spans 15 amino acids. The V gene end was trimmed by 1 base and the J gene end by 3 bases; junction bases not matched to a gene: 4. DNA for the CDR3: TGTGCCAGCAGTTACTTACAGGGGGCACACTACGAGCAGTACTTC. It is translated as CASSYLQGAHYEQYF.

V is TRBV6-6 and J is TRBJ2-2; D gene uncertain. CDR1 is MNHNY and CDR2 is SVGAGI in the germline V gene (reference sequence). The CDR3 consists of 13 residues. The V and J ends lost 2 bases and 6 bases respectively, with 7 bases between them. This CDR3 is CASSYTESGELFF. CDR3 DNA: TGTGCCAGCAGTTACACGGAGTCCGGGGAGCTGTTTTTT.

The chain carries TRBV6-1 and TRBJ2-1; no firm D call. CDR3 length: 16 residues. The V end lost 1 base, the J end lost 0 bases, and 10 bases lay between the germline ends. Germline V gives CDR1 MNHNS, CDR2 SASEGT. The CDR3 region is CASSEVLTLSYNEQFF. The CDR3 DNA sequence: TGTGCCAGCAGTGAAGTCCTCACCCTCTCCTACAATGAGCAGTTCTTC.

Only one count was recorded for this clone. The chain couples TRBV19 to TRBJ1-1; no clear D gene. CDR3 size: 15 residues. The V end was cut by 3 bases, the J end by 1 base, with 12 bases between. The germline CDR1 and CDR2 sequences are LNHDA and SQIVND (reference sequence). This CDR3 is CASSISRRTNTEAFF. The CDR3 DNA reads TGTGCCAGTAGTATCTCCCGTCGGACGAACACTGAAGCTTTCTTT. Combining the CDR3 with reference TRBV19 and TRBJ1-1 gives the whole variable domain DGGITQSPKYLFRKEGQNVTLSCEQNLNHDAMYWYRQDPGQGLRLIYYSQIVNDFQKGDIAEGYSVSREKKESFPLTVTSAQKNPTAFYLCASSISRRTNTEAFFGQGTRLTVV.

The chain uses TRBV7-6 and TRBJ2-2; 8 bases agree with TRBD1. Germline loops: CDR1 SGHVS, CDR2 FNYEAQ. The CDR3 covers 16 residues. Trimming at V came to 2 bases and at J to 5 bases, leaving 7 bases not matched to a gene. This chain's CDR3 is CASSLSGGRGTGELFF. CDR3 DNA sequence: TGTGCCAGCAGCTTATCAGGGGGCAGGGGGACCGGGGAGCTGTTTTTT.

The rearrangement links TRBV5-1 to TRBJ1-4, with TRBD1 identical over 9 bases. The CDR3 consists of 13 residues. Germline V gene sequence: CDR1 SGHRS, CDR2 YFSETQ. Unmatched junction bases numbered 4, after V lost 5 bases and J lost 8 bases. This CDR3 reads CASRGQGGEKLFF. The CDR3 nucleotides read TGCGCCAGCAGGGGACAGGGAGGCGAAAAACTGTTTTTT.

This chain joins TRBV5-1 and TRBJ2-1; tentatively, D is TRBD2 (6 bases). The germline CDR1 and CDR2 sequences are SGHRS and YFSETQ. Trimming removed 4 bases at V and 6 bases at J, with 11 bases between. This CDR3 region has 13 residues. The CDR3 nucleotides are TGCGCCAGCAGCCGGGAGAAAGGCAATGAGCAGTTCTTC. Its protein product is CASSREKGNEQFF.

The V gene is TRBV7-9, the J gene TRBJ1-2; D possibly corresponds to TRBD1 (5 bases). This CDR3 spans 15 amino acids. Germline V gene data show CDR1 as SEHNR and CDR2 as FQNEAQ (reference sequence). Trimming took 4 bases from V and 5 from J, leaving 17 bases between them. CDR3 DNA sequence: TGTGCCAGCAGCTACTCCCCCAGGGCCCTGTATGGCTACACCTTC. This sequence encodes CASSYSPRALYGYTF.

The chain employs TRBV5-1 and TRBJ2-7, with 8 bases lining up with TRBD1. The junction had 6 bases not matched to a gene; V was cut back by 7 bases and J by 3 bases. CDR1 is SGHRS, CDR2 YFSETQ, per germline. CDR3 size: 13 residues. CDR3 amino acids: CASGTGAVYEQYF. The CDR3, as DNA: TGCGCCAGCGGGACAGGAGCCGTCTACGAGCAGTACTTC.

J is TRBJ2-5 and V is TRBV5-1; 7 positions match TRBD1. The germline V gene has CDR1 SGHRS and CDR2 YFSETQ. This CDR3 has 15 residues. With 2 bases clipped from V and 1 base from J, the junction kept 5 bases outside the gene matches. The CDR3 region has the DNA TGCGCCAGCAGCTTACAGGGGACGACCCAAGAGACCCAGTACTTC. Protein: CASSLQGTTQETQYF.

The gene calls are TRBV27 and TRBJ2-1; TRBD2 agrees at 8 bases. CDR3 size: 14 residues. Germline V gene lookup returns CDR1 MNHEY and CDR2 SMNVEV (reference sequence). The trim removed 6 bases at V and 4 bases at J, leaving 5 bases unmatched. This CDR3 is CASSYGGAYNEQFF. The CDR3 DNA is TGTGCCAGCAGCTACGGGGGGGCTTACAATGAGCAGTTCTTC.

The chain carries TRBV6-1 and TRBJ1-5; TRBD1 matches 7 bases. Trimming cost V 8 bases and J 6 bases; bases outside gene matches: 7. Germline lookup yields CDR1 MNHNS and CDR2 SASEGT. This CDR3 has 13 residues. CDR3 residues: CASWEGAVQPQHF. In DNA form, the CDR3 reads TGTGCCAGCTGGGAGGGGGCGGTTCAGCCCCAGCATTTT.

Comment on this clone: Relative to the germline gene, one junction end is altered; a read error may explain this. CDR3 sequence (DNA): TGTGCTAGCAGCTCCTTGGGACAGGAGAACACCGGGGAGCTGTTTTTT. Protein product: CASSSLGQENTGELFF. The chain recombines TRBV7-7 with TRBJ2-2, with 8 positions matching TRBD1. The germline gives CDR1 SSHAT, CDR2 FNYEAQ (reference sequence). The CDR3 length is 16 residues.

J is TRBJ2-4 and V is TRBV28; weak D call: TRBD1 (6 bases). This CDR3 has 16 residues. Germline assignment: CDR1 MDHEN and CDR2 SYDVKM. Trimming removed 2 bases from V and 5 bases from J, with 16 bases in between. CDR3 sequence: CASSLPSHGGENIQYF. CDR3 in DNA: TGTGCCAGCAGTTTACCTAGCCATGGGGGCGAAAACATTCAGTACTTC.

The V call is TRBV19, the J call TRBJ1-6; 7 positions agree with TRBD1. V lost 7 bases and J lost 6; bases outside the gene matches: 9. The CDR3 runs to 15 residues. Germline CDR1 is LNHDA and CDR2 is SQIVND (reference sequence). In DNA, the CDR3 is TGTGCCAGTACCGACAGGGTGGGCCTTAATTCACCCCTCCACTTT. Translating gives CASTDRVGLNSPLHF.

A note on this clone: This sample also contains other DNA sequences that code for the same CDR3. This rearrangement joins TRBV18 to TRBJ2-7, with D hard to call. Trimming shortened V by 0 bases and J by 0 bases, and 3 bases separated the two germline ends. Looked up from germline, CDR1 is KGHSH and CDR2 is LQKENI. CDR3 length equals 13 residues. For the CDR3, the DNA is TGTGCCAGCTCACCACCTAGCTCCTACGAGCAGTACTTC. It encodes CASSPPSSYEQYF.

This clone showed up just once. The chain uses TRBV27 and TRBJ1-4, with 8 bases lining up with TRBD1. V was pared by 7 bases and J by 4 bases, with 17 bases of the junction left unmatched. The germline V gene encodes CDR1 MNHEY and CDR2 SMNVEV (reference sequence). This CDR3 region has 18 residues. CDR3 sequence (DNA): TGTGCCAGCATGGGACTCGGGACAGGAAAACGTATTAATGAAAAACTGTTTTTT. Translating gives CASMGLGTGKRINEKLFF.

This chain joins TRBV29-1 and TRBJ2-3; TRBD2 aligns across 9 bases. This CDR3 has 14 residues. J gave up 4 bases and V 4 bases, and 6 bases lay outside the gene matches. Germline CDR1 SQVTM, CDR2 ANQGSEA. The CDR3 bases are TGCAGCGTTGGGGTAGCGGGAGTGTCAGATACGCAGTATTTT. Protein sequence: CSVGVAGVSDTQYF.

The chain joins TRBV5-1 to TRBJ2-3, with 7 bases identical to TRBD1. The junction had 8 bases not matched to a gene; V was cut back by 2 bases and J by 2 bases. The CDR3 totals 16 residues. Germline CDR1 reads SGHRS; CDR2 reads YFSETQ. CDR3 region: CASSLGPGQNTDTQYF. CDR3 nucleotides: TGCGCCAGCAGCTTAGGCCCGGGACAGAACACAGATACGCAGTATTTT.

This chain uses TRBV28 with TRBJ2-7; tentative D call: TRBD2 (5 bases). Germline V CDR1 and CDR2: MDHEN, SYDVKM. V dropped 10 bases and J dropped 1 base, with 17 bases sitting between them. The CDR3 totals 14 residues. The CDR3, as DNA: TGTGCCACGCGGCGGGCTGGGGAGTCCTACGAGCAGTACTTC. Protein product: CATRRAGESYEQYF. Variable domain in full (rest from reference TRBV28 and TRBJ2-7): DVKVTQSSRYLVKRTGEKVFLECVQDMDHENMFWYRQDPGLGLRLIYFSYDVKMKEKGDIPEGYSVSREKKERFSLILESASTNQTSMYLCATRRAGESYEQYFGPGTRLTVT.

This chain joins TRBV7-9 and TRBJ1-2; 10 nucleotides match TRBD1. The CDR3 has 16 residues. Germline CDR1 reads SEHNR; CDR2 reads FQNEAQ (reference sequence). The trim removed 5 bases at V and 3 bases at J, leaving 9 bases unmatched. In DNA, the CDR3 is TGTGCCAGCAGCCAAGACCGACAGGGGGCGGACTATGGCTACACCTTC. This sequence encodes CASSQDRQGADYGYTF. Full variable domain (missing parts from reference TRBV7-9 and TRBJ1-2): DTGVSQNPRHKITKRGQNVTFRCDPISEHNRLYWYRQTLGQGPEFLTYFQNEAQLEKSRLLSDRFSAERPKGSFSTLEIQRTEQGDSAMYLCASSQDRQGADYGYTFGSGTRLTVV.

This chain joins TRBV19 and TRBJ2-3, with D tentatively TRBD1 or TRBD2 (5 bases each). V shed 9 bases and J shed 4 bases, with 11 bases lying between them. Germline assignment: CDR1 LNHDA and CDR2 SQIVND (reference sequence). The CDR3 is made up of 12 amino acids. CDR3: CARGLGADTQYF. The CDR3 nucleotides are TGTGCCAGGGGGCTCGGGGCAGATACGCAGTATTTT.

This chain links TRBV29-1 with TRBJ2-3, with 7 nucleotides matching TRBD1. The germline gives CDR1 SQVTM, CDR2 ANQGSEA. The CDR3 is 16 amino acids. V lost 7 bases, J lost 0 bases, and 13 bases stayed unmatched. The CDR3 DNA reads as TGCAGCGATCTAAGGGACAGTCGGACTAGCACAGATACGCAGTATTTT. Translating gives CSDLRDSRTSTDTQYF.